This T cell receptor beta chain was sequenced in a study of CD8+CD57+ T cells in acquired aplastic anemia. Genomic DNA templated the TCR beta VDJ and CDR3 profiling. TCRdb independently ran MiXCR on the reads; one entry per CDR3 protein. The sample has just over 450,000 distinct CDR3 sequences, about a third seen once. Germline V gives CDR1 SGDLS, CDR2 YYNGEE. With 4 bases removed from V and 0 bases from J, the gap between germline ends came to 11 bases. This CDR3 has 14 residues. Those patients picked for sequencing had displayed CD8+CD57+ cell expansion on flow cytometry. This chain links TRBV9 with TRBJ2-7, with D possibly TRBD1 on 5 matching bases. Input material: sorted CD4+, CD8+, or CD8+CD57+ T cells (not recorded which) from PBMCs. The TCR was taken from a human donor with aplastic anemia. CDR3 coding DNA: TGTGCCAGCAGCATACAGGAATACTCCTACGAGCAGTACTTC. Translated, it gives CASSIQEYSYEQYF.